This is a list of T cell receptor beta chains from one sample in a study of T cell repertoires in cytomegalovirus infection. These receptors lack a known antigen. MiXCR, run by TCRdb on the reads, gives a single entry per CDR3 protein. In the table there are approximately 1,000,000 distinct CDR3 sequences, roughly a third of which are singletons. The input for sequencing was cultured CD8+ T cells from PBMCs, taken from culture after CMV antigen stimulation. These TCRs come from a human donor in good health (CMV status not recorded). Some clones in this sample may be carry-over from other donors' samples. CDR3s leave out the opening cysteine and the closing phenylalanine or tryptophan. The size of a clone is reported for some rows only, either as once, few or many, or as a class for expanded clones.

CDR3: ASSPGGGSQETQY; J: TRBJ2-5; size: -; V: TRBV27
CDR3: ASSTSGTEAF; J: TRBJ1-1; size: many; V: TRBV7-9
CDR3: ASSQKAITYEQY; J: TRBJ2-7; size: -; V: TRBV3-1
CDR3: ATSRELLDAGEGYEQF; J: TRBJ2-1; size: -; V: TRBV15
CDR3: ASILGGYAEAF; J: TRBJ1-1; size: -; V: TRBV12-3/TRBV12-4
CDR3: ASIDRFEAF; J: TRBJ1-1; size: -; V: TRBV27
CDR3: AGSAGRGLQPQH; J: TRBJ1-5; size: -; V: TRBV25-1
CDR3: ASKGQGLKNIQY; J: TRBJ2-4; size: many; V: TRBV2
CDR3: ASSPRQGASKNIQY; J: TRBJ2-4; size: -; V: TRBV13
CDR3: ASSTTLAGSTDTQY; J: TRBJ2-3; size: -; V: TRBV6-5